This T cell receptor (beta chain) derives from a study of cytomegalovirus exposure and HLA in healthy donors. The CDR3 covers 14 residues. Germline-derived CDR1 and CDR2 are SGHVS and FNYEAQ. With 0 bases removed from V and 5 bases from J, the gap between germline ends came to 10 bases. The PCR had 60 Vbeta and 13 Jbeta primers. TCRdb keeps only in-frame clones here, not all; method: immunoSEQ multiplex PCR. Here the sample spans around 99,000 clones, 73% being singletons. Overall study findings and caveats: A few V segments could not be told apart, such as TRBV6-2 and TRBV6-3, and were left out. TCR beta V- and J-gene trimming, according to a later analysis, was linked to a missense DCLRE1C variant. Cytomegalovirus status was reportedly diagnosed by the classifier with high sensitivity and specificity.

Note on this clone: Antigen unknown.

Donors showed nominal health when sampled, although they likely had unrecorded immune exposures. This chain uses TRBV7-6 with TRBJ1-1, with D tentatively TRBD1 (5 bases). Specimen: PBMCs. This sequence was found in a man aged 30 to 39 in good health and CMV-seronegative. In DNA form, the CDR3 reads TGTGCCAGCAGCTTAGCGGGGGGTGGGACTGAAGCTTTCTTT. Its protein is CASSLAGGGTEAFF.